This TCR beta chain was recorded in a study of T cells in Graves' hyperthyroidism and ophthalmopathy. Study-level findings and limits: Expanded thyroid clonotypes (above 0.001) were mostly also found in blood.

Lactation, pregnancy, other autoimmune disease or uncontrolled infection excluded patients. This clonotype was recorded many times. Its antigen is unidentified. Trimming cost V 5 bases and J 2 bases, with 12 bases left between them. Germline CDR1 SNHLY, CDR2 FYNNEI. This CDR3 region has 15 residues. RNA transcripts served as the template for amplifying TCR beta CDR3 regions. TCR CDR3 underwent first-round RT-PCR with the HTBI primer set. TCRdb analysed the multiplex PCR reads with MiXCR anew, one entry per CDR3 protein. The data hold around 430,000 distinct CDR3 sequences, with about 15% observed a single time.

This sequence was found in a woman in her thirties with Graves' hyperthyroidism. This chain joins TRBV2 and TRBJ2-2; perhaps TRBD1 as D (6 bases). Sequenced sample: blood. The CDR3 sequence is CASSLDRSNTGELFF. CDR3 nucleotide sequence: TGTGCCAGCAGTTTAGACAGGTCAAACACCGGGGAGCTGTTTTTT.